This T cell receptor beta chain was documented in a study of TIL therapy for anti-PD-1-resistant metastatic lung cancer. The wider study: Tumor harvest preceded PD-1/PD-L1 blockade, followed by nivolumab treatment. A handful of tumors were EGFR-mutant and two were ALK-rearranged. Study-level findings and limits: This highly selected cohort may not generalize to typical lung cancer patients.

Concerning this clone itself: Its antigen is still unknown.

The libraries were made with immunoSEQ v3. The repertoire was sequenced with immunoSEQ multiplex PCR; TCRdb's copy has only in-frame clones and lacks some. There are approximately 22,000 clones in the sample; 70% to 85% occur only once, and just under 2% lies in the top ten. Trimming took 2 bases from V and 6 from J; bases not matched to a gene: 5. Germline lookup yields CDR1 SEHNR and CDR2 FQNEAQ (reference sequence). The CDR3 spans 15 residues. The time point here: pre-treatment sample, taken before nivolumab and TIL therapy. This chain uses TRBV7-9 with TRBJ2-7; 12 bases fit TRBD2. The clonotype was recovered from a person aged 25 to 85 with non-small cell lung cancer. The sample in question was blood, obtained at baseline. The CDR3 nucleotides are TGTGCCAGCAGCTTATCTCTAGCGGGAGGGAGCGAGCAGTACTTC. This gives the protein CASSLSLAGGSEQYF.